This is a list of T cell receptor beta chains from one sample in a study of OX40 agonist ivuxolimab in advanced cancers. Sequenced by immunoSEQ multiplex PCR; TCRdb stores in-frame clones only, minus some. Of approximately 30,000 clones listed, 92% are singletons. The specimen was CD4+ or CD8+ T cells sorted from blood, collected in a trial of the OX40 agonist ivuxolimab. The receptors originated from an adult with an advanced solid tumor such as melanoma, head and neck, liver or kidney cancer. The CDR3 runs from the conserved cysteine through the conserved F or W. The D gene is left open where the match is weak. Expanded clones get a size class; other rows say once, few or many, or leave the size out.

j_call clone_size d_call v_call cdr3_aa cdr3_nt
TRBJ2-1 . TRBD2 TRBV11-3 CASSLDVGLAGYYNEQFF TGTGCCAGCAGCTTAGATGTAGGACTAGCGGGATACTACAATGAGCAGTTCTTC
TRBJ2-7 . . TRBV27 CASSLAGEQYF TGTGCCAGCAGTTTAGCAGGGGAGCAGTACTTC
TRBJ2-3 . . TRBV7-2 CASSLPPGEGTQYF TGTGCCAGCAGCTTACCCCCCGGGGAAGGTACGCAGTATTTT
TRBJ1-1 . . TRBV4-3 CASTEGRRTTAFF TGCGCCAGCACCGAGGGACGGAGGACTACAGCTTTCTTT
TRBJ2-7 . . TRBV9 CASSVGSGGEQYF TGTGCCAGCAGCGTAGGTTCGGGCGGAGAGCAGTACTTC
TRBJ2-5 . . TRBV4-3 CASSQRSRETQYF TGCGCCAGCAGCCAAAGATCACGGGAGACCCAGTACTTC
TRBJ2-1 . TRBD2 TRBV4-3 CASSQDALAGENYEQFF TGCGCCAGCAGCCAAGATGCCCTAGCGGGTGAAAACTATGAGCAGTTCTTC
TRBJ2-7 once TRBD1 TRBV27 CASSAKGQGKKQYF TGTGCCAGCTCCGCTAAGGGACAGGGGAAAAAGCAGTACTTC
TRBJ1-5 once . TRBV6-5 CASSPTEYQPQHF TGTGCCAGCAGCCCCACCGAATATCAGCCCCAGCATTTT
TRBJ2-1 once . TRBV19 CASIPWGRSEDEQFF TGTGCCAGTATTCCTTGGGGTCGATCCGAGGATGAGCAGTTCTTC
TRBJ2-3 . . TRBV28 CASSAPGGVDTDTQYF TGTGCCAGCTCGGCGCCCGGAGGGGTGGACACAGATACGCAGTATTTT
TRBJ1-1 . . TRBV6-5 CATGLGNTEAFF TGTGCCACCGGGTTGGGGAACACTGAAGCTTTCTTT
TRBJ2-7 . . TRBV5-6 CASSASGTAYEQYF TGTGCCAGCAGCGCGTCCGGGACTGCCTACGAGCAGTACTTC
TRBJ1-5 . . TRBV19 CASTAYSNQPQHF TGTGCCAGCACAGCCTATAGCAATCAGCCCCAGCATTTT
TRBJ2-7 once . TRBV7-2 CASSLTPIGENYEQYF TGTGCCAGCAGCTTAACCCCCATAGGCGAGAACTACGAGCAGTACTTC
TRBJ2-3 . . TRBV5-8 CASSMRFFTDTQYF TGTGCCAGCAGCATGAGATTCTTCACAGATACGCAGTATTTT
TRBJ2-7 . . TRBV15 CATSRERQILNPYEQYF TGTGCCACCAGCAGAGAACGACAAATCCTCAACCCCTACGAGCAGTACTTC
TRBJ2-1 . TRBD1 TRBV19 CASSAGTGLGNEQFF TGTGCCAGTAGTGCTGGGACAGGGTTGGGCAATGAGCAGTTCTTC
TRBJ2-7 once TRBD2 TRBV27 CASSPEPAGGTYEQYF TGTGCCAGCAGTCCCGAACCAGCGGGAGGGACCTACGAGCAGTACTTC
TRBJ2-5 once . TRBV28 CASRIGGGVETQYF TGTGCCAGCAGGATCGGAGGGGGCGTCGAGACCCAGTACTTC
TRBJ1-5 . . TRBV28 CASSQNQPQHF TGTGCCAGCAGTCAGAATCAGCCCCAGCATTTT
TRBJ2-7 . . TRBV7-9 CASARNYYEQYF TGTGCCAGCGCGAGAAACTACTACGAGCAGTACTTC
TRBJ2-7 . . TRBV5-4 CASSLRRELLYEQYF TGTGCCAGCAGCTTAAGACGGGAGCTACTCTACGAGCAGTACTTC
TRBJ2-7 . TRBD2 TRBV11-2 CASSEAGTTTYEQYF TGTGCCAGCAGCGAGGCGGGGACTACGACCTACGAGCAGTACTTC
TRBJ2-3 once . TRBV28 CASSLIVRGSSTDTQYF TGTGCCAGCAGTTTAATCGTCAGGGGTTCCTCCACAGATACGCAGTATTTT
TRBJ2-1 . TRBD2 TRBV7-7 CAVQDGGSSYNEQFF TGTGCCGTCCAGGACGGCGGGAGTTCCTACAATGAGCAGTTCTTC
TRBJ2-7 . TRBD2 TRBV10-2 CASSQSGSLAYEQYF TGCGCCAGCAGTCAGAGCGGGAGTCTCGCCTACGAGCAGTACTTC
TRBJ2-2 . . TRBV18 CASSPIDRLYTGELFF TGTGCCAGCTCACCCATTGACAGGCTCTACACCGGGGAGCTGTTTTTT
TRBJ1-3 few . TRBV5-6 CASSLGARRNTIYF TGTGCCAGCAGCTTGGGGGCCCGAAGAAACACCATATATTTT
TRBJ1-1 . . TRBV7-8 CASSLEAVMNTEAFF TGTGCCAGCAGCTTAGAGGCAGTCATGAACACTGAAGCTTTCTTT
TRBJ2-7 . TRBD2 TRBV5-1 CASSLGLAVGYEQYF TGCGCCAGCAGCTTGGGTCTAGCGGTGGGCTACGAGCAGTACTTC
TRBJ2-5 . TRBD1 TRBV2 CAGKDRGDSRAQYF TGTGCCGGAAAGGACAGGGGGGACTCGAGGGCCCAGTACTTC
TRBJ2-7 . . TRBV11-2 CAGSSFEQYF TGTGCCGGCAGCTCTTTCGAGCAGTACTTC
TRBJ1-3 . . TRBV27 CASSSLFGLENTIYF TGTGCCAGCAGTTCCCTATTCGGTCTGGAAAACACCATATATTTT
TRBJ2-7 . . TRBV4-2 CASSQEGPGATYEQYF TGTGCCAGCAGCCAAGAGGGACCGGGAGCAACCTACGAGCAGTACTTC
TRBJ1-5 few . TRBV7-8 CASSLWGEANQPQHF TGTGCCAGCAGCCTGTGGGGGGAAGCCAATCAGCCCCAGCATTTT
TRBJ2-7 . . TRBV6-5 CASSYLGEYEQYF TGTGCCAGCAGTTACCTTGGCGAGTACGAGCAGTACTTC
TRBJ2-5 . . TRBV7-9 CASSLLEETQYF TGTGCCAGCAGCTTATTAGAAGAGACCCAGTACTTC
TRBJ2-3 once TRBD2 TRBV7-9 CASSLALAGASTDTQYF TGTGCCAGCAGCTTAGCGCTAGCGGGAGCTAGCACAGATACGCAGTATTTT
TRBJ2-7 . . TRBV20-1 CSAMRGEQYF TGCAGTGCTATGCGGGGCGAGCAGTACTTC
TRBJ1-1 . . TRBV11-1 CASSLSRVGNTEAFF TGTGCCAGCAGCTTGTCCAGGGTGGGGAACACTGAAGCTTTCTTT
TRBJ2-7 . TRBD2 TRBV10-3 CAISESVMVGGPYEQYF TGTGCCATCAGTGAGTCGGTGATGGTGGGAGGGCCTTACGAGCAGTACTTC
TRBJ2-1 . TRBD1 TRBV5-5 CASSTGGINEQFF TGTGCCAGCAGTACAGGGGGGATCAATGAGCAGTTCTTC
TRBJ2-7 . . TRBV6-4 CASRSTLNFPEQYF TGTGCCAGCAGGTCGACCCTAAATTTCCCCGAGCAGTACTTC
TRBJ2-1 . . TRBV28 CASSLWGQGQFF TGTGCCAGCAGTTTATGGGGGCAAGGGCAGTTCTTC
TRBJ2-7 . . TRBV6-5 CASSYRSTRSYEQYF TGTGCCAGCAGTTATAGATCTACTCGCTCCTACGAGCAGTACTTC
TRBJ2-7 once TRBD1 TRBV29-1 CSVVEGASPVSQYF TGCAGCGTCGTTGAGGGGGCCTCCCCTGTTAGTCAGTACTTC
TRBJ2-7 . . TRBV7-2 CASSLALGQSEQYF TGTGCCAGCAGCTTAGCTCTGGGTCAGAGTGAGCAGTACTTC
TRBJ2-3 . . TRBV2 CASSEAVGSTDTQYF TGTGCCAGCAGTGAAGCGGTGGGATCAACAGATACGCAGTATTTT
TRBJ2-2 . TRBD2 TRBV10-3 CAISESNWLAGNTGELFF TGTGCCATCAGTGAGTCGAATTGGCTAGCGGGGAACACCGGGGAGCTGTTTTTT
TRBJ1-2 once TRBD1 TRBV12-5 CASGLGGTGNGYTF TGTGCTAGTGGTTTGGGAGGGACAGGGAATGGCTACACCTTC
TRBJ2-5 . . TRBV28 CASNWLGGHQETQYF TGTGCCAGCAACTGGCTAGGCGGTCACCAAGAGACCCAGTACTTC
TRBJ1-6 . . TRBV25-1 CASSDPDLYNSPLHF TGTGCCAGCAGTGACCCAGACCTGTATAATTCACCCCTCCACTTT
TRBJ2-7 . TRBD2 TRBV9 CASSPSAPSGRGEQYF TGTGCCAGCAGCCCTAGCGCGCCTAGCGGGAGGGGCGAGCAGTACTTC